Below are 26 T cell receptor beta chains sequenced from a single sample in a study of regulatory T cells in long-lasting Graves disease. To make TCR beta libraries, researchers used iRepertoire HTBI primers and Arm-PCR of CDR3 regions. TCRdb fed the multiplex PCR reads into MiXCR, producing one record per CDR3 protein. The table includes 360,000 or so distinct CDR3 sequences, roughly a sixth detected once. As to time point: newly diagnosed GD, antithyroid drugs for less than 3 months. Generation of the TCR library employed RNA extracted from PBMCs. This sample was shared with a second study, whose subject was T cells in Graves' hyperthyroidism and ophthalmopathy.

Specimen: peripheral blood mononuclear cells (PBMCs), collected at new diagnosis, from a patient treated with antithyroid drugs. These TCRs come from a man aged 35 to 55 with Graves disease.

This chain uses TRBV3-1 with TRBJ1-2; 9 bases line up with TRBD1. The CDR3 sequence is 14 residues long. The V and J ends lost 1 base and 7 bases, in that order; junction bases with no gene match: 4. The germline CDR1 and CDR2 sequences are LGHDT and YNNKEL (reference sequence). CDR3 sequence: CASSQVDRGIGYTF. CDR3 DNA: TGTGCCAGCAGCCAAGTCGACAGGGGGATTGGCTACACCTTC.

This clonotype was picked up many times. The chain links TRBV28 to TRBJ2-3; D is perhaps TRBD1 (6 bases). The CDR3 runs to 16 residues. Trimming removed 6 bases at V and 7 bases at J, with 23 bases between. CDR1 MDHEN and CDR2 SYDVKM come from the germline V gene. The CDR3 DNA is TGTGCCAGCAGCACAAGGGGGTGGGGCAGCGGAAATACGCAGTATTTT. This codes for CASSTRGWGSGNTQYF.

The CDR3 is CASSLRTANTGELFF. CDR3 in DNA: TGTGCCAGCAGCCTCCGGACAGCGAACACCGGGGAGCTGTTTTTT. The chain uses TRBV7-2 and TRBJ2-2; tentatively, D is TRBD1 (6 bases). V was trimmed by 5 bases and J by 0 bases, leaving 10 bases between them. Germline CDR1 is SGHTA and CDR2 is FQGNSA. This CDR3 comprises 15 residues. Combining the CDR3 with reference TRBV7-2 and TRBJ2-2 gives the whole variable domain GAGVSQSPSNKVTEKGKDVELRCDPISGHTALYWYRQSLGQGLEFLIYFQGNSAPDKSGLPSDRFSAERTGGSVSTLTIQRTQQEDSAVYLCASSLRTANTGELFFGEGSRLTVL.

The sample holds many counts of this clonotype. The rearrangement links TRBV18 to TRBJ1-6; no definite D call. This CDR3 comprises 13 residues. Per the germline V gene, CDR1 is KGHSH and CDR2 is LQKENI. V was clipped by 2 bases and J by 12 bases, with 11 bases between them. The CDR3: CASSPTSSEPLHF. For the CDR3, the DNA is TGTGCCAGCTCACCAACGTCCTCTGAACCCCTCCACTTT.

This clonotype was counted a few times. A single base separates this from a much larger clone, so it may be a read error. The chain carries TRBV7-2 and TRBJ2-1, with no clear D. Germline V gene sequence: CDR1 SGHTA, CDR2 FQGNSA. This CDR3 has 14 amino acids. CDR3 loop: CASSLRTSYSEQFF. CDR3 DNA: TGTGCCAGCAGCTTACGGACCTCCTACAGTGAGCAGTTCTTC.

This clonotype was detected only a few times. A read error may explain this, as a much larger clone is one base away. The conserved phenylalanine or tryptophan normally closing the CDR3 is absent here, so this likely arose from a read error. The chain uses TRBV6-2 or TRBV6-3 and TRBJ1-6, with TRBD1 as a possible D gene (5 bases). The CDR3 totals 15 residues. CDR1 and CDR2 (germline): MNHEY, SVGEGT. V lost 5 bases and J lost 8, with 16 bases in between. DNA of the CDR3: TGTGCCAGCAGTGACAGTAGTTCGAGGGATTCACCCCTCCACCTT. It codes for CASSDSSSRDSPLHL.

The sample holds many counts of this clonotype. The chain combines TRBV5-1 with TRBJ2-1; D might be TRBD2 (6 bases). This CDR3 comprises 16 residues. V lost 0 bases and J lost 0, with 10 bases in between. CDR1 and CDR2 from the germline V gene are SGHRS and YFSETQ. The chain's CDR3 is CASSLGRGTSYNEQFF. Written as DNA, the CDR3 is TGCGCCAGCAGCTTGGGGCGGGGTACCTCCTACAATGAGCAGTTCTTC.

Of note for this clonotype: This may be a read error: a much more frequent sequence differs by one nucleotide. The chain employs TRBV7-3 and TRBJ2-7, with D possibly TRBD2 on 5 matching bases. Germline V lookup: CDR1 SGHTA, CDR2 FQGTGA. CDR3 length: 16 residues. Deletions cut 2 bases from V and 0 bases from J, with 14 bases between. DNA for the CDR3: TGTGCCAGCAGCTTACTCGAGGGCCAGAGCTCCTACGAGCAGTACTTC. Translation gives CASSLLEGQSSYEQYF.

As to this clonotype: The likely explanation is a read error, given a far larger clone one base away. This sequence joins TRBV2 and TRBJ2-4; D is undetermined. Germline V lookup: CDR1 SNHLY, CDR2 FYNNEI. CDR3 length equals 15 residues. The CDR3 region has the DNA TGTGCCAGCAGCCGGGTTGGCGCCTCTCAAGAGACCCAGTGCTTC. Its translation: CASSRVGASQETQCF. The variable domain in full, completed from reference TRBV2 and TRBJ2-4, reads EPEVTQTPSHQVTQMGQEVILRCVPISNHLYFYWYRQILGQKVEFLVSFYNNEISEKSEIFDDQFSVERPDGSNFTLKIRSTKLEDSAMYFCASSRVGASQETQCFGAGTRLSVL.

This clonotype was seen at least ten times. This chain connects TRBV18 to TRBJ2-2; either TRBD1 or TRBD2 may fit D (5 bases each). This CDR3 is built from 16 residues. Germline-derived CDR1 and CDR2 are KGHSH and LQKENI. Deletions cut 5 bases from V and 4 bases from J, with 17 bases between. The CDR3 bases are TGTGCCAGCTCAAGCGGACAAGGAATACTCACCGGGGAGCTGTTTTTT. Translated: CASSSGQGILTGELFF.

This clonotype was recorded at least ten times. This rearrangement joins TRBV24-1 to TRBJ1-1; D remains unclear. The V and J ends lost 4 bases and 1 base respectively, with 12 bases between them. Germline V gene lookup returns CDR1 KGHDR and CDR2 SFDVKD. This CDR3 contains 15 residues. In nucleotides, the CDR3 is TGTGCCACCAGTGACCCGAGGCGGCCGAACACTGAAGCTTTCTTT. It is translated as CATSDPRRPNTEAFF.

This clonotype appeared many times. The rearrangement links TRBV3-1 to TRBJ2-1; D is uncertain. Germline CDR1 reads LGHDT; CDR2 reads YNNKEL (reference sequence). Trimming shortened V by 0 bases and J by 3 bases, and 6 bases separated the two germline ends. CDR3 size: 14 residues. The CDR3 DNA sequence: TGTGCCAGCAGCCAAGATCGGTTCTACAATGAGCAGTTCTTC. This encodes CASSQDRFYNEQFF.

At least ten counts were recorded for this clonotype. The V and J genes are TRBV9 and TRBJ2-3; perhaps TRBD1 as D (5 bases). The CDR3 loop spans 14 amino acids. The V end was cut by 4 bases, the J end by 6 bases, with 15 bases between. Germline CDR1 reads SGDLS; CDR2 reads YYNGEE. CDR3 protein: CASSTGASRDTQYF. CDR3 in DNA: TGTGCCAGCAGCACTGGGGCCAGCAGGGATACGCAGTATTTT.

This clonotype has just a few counts. The chain carries TRBV20-1 and TRBJ2-5; 11 nucleotides agree with TRBD2. V lost 4 bases and J lost 0; bases outside the gene matches: 4. Germline CDR1 DFQATT, CDR2 SNEGSKA (reference sequence). This CDR3 comprises 15 residues. The CDR3 coding sequence is TGCAGTGCTATCCGACTAGCGGGGTACCAAGAGACCCAGTACTTC. The encoded protein is CSAIRLAGYQETQYF.

This chain uses TRBV4-3 with TRBJ1-6; 8 bases align to TRBD1. The CDR3 loop spans 16 amino acids. V dropped 0 bases and J dropped 9; count of bases not matched to a gene: 7. The germline V gene has CDR1 LGHNA and CDR2 YSLEER. CDR3 protein: CASSQDARQGISPLHF. For the CDR3, the DNA is TGCGCCAGCAGCCAAGACGCGAGACAGGGGATTTCACCCCTCCACTTT.

This chain's CDR3 is CASSQNRGFTGELFF. The DNA of the CDR3 is TGTGCCAGTAGTCAAAACAGGGGTTTCACCGGGGAGCTGTTTTTT. The chain recombines TRBV19 with TRBJ2-2; the match to TRBD1 covers 7 bases. CDR1 and CDR2 (germline): LNHDA, SQIVND (reference sequence). This CDR3 comprises 15 residues. V lost 5 bases to trimming and J lost 4 bases; unmatched junction nucleotides: 7.

At least ten counts were recorded for this clonotype. V and J are TRBV5-1 and TRBJ2-5, with D maybe TRBD1 (5 bases). The V and J ends lost 0 bases and 0 bases respectively, with 12 bases between them. Germline loops: CDR1 SGHRS, CDR2 YFSETQ. The CDR3 runs to 16 residues. CDR3 sequence (DNA): TGCGCCAGCAGCTTGGCCGTGGGGCCTTACCAAGAGACCCAGTACTTC. It codes for CASSLAVGPYQETQYF.

This clonotype has a count of ten or more. This chain links TRBV7-8 with TRBJ2-3; TRBD1 matches at 7 bases. The germline CDR1 and CDR2 sequences are SGHVS and FQNEAQ. V dropped 5 bases and J dropped 0; count of bases not matched to a gene: 14. The length of the CDR3 is 18 residues. Here the CDR3 DNA reads TGTGCCAGCAGCCCCCAGGTTAGGGGGCGATCTAGCACAGATACGCAGTATTTT. This gives the protein CASSPQVRGRSSTDTQYF.

This clonotype was seen repeatedly, ten times or more. This chain connects TRBV20-1 to TRBJ2-5, with TRBD1 as a possible D gene (6 bases). V was clipped by 6 bases and J by 0 bases, with 8 bases between them. In germline, CDR1 is DFQATT, CDR2 SNEGSKA (reference sequence). The CDR3 loop spans 12 amino acids. The CDR3 protein is CSANRDQETQYF. The CDR3 region has the DNA TGCAGTGCAAACAGGGACCAAGAGACCCAGTACTTC.

A few counts support this clonotype. The rearrangement uses TRBV5-4 and TRBJ2-2; D is perhaps TRBD1 (6 bases). The V and J ends lost 0 bases and 4 bases respectively, with 13 bases between them. This CDR3 spans 16 amino acids. The germline gives CDR1 SGHNT, CDR2 YYREEE (reference sequence). CDR3 DNA sequence: TGTGCCAGCAGCTTGGCCGTGGGGGCCGGCACCGGGGAGCTGTTTTTT. It encodes CASSLAVGAGTGELFF.

There are many counts of this clonotype. The chain uses TRBV20-1 and TRBJ1-4; D might be TRBD1 (6 bases). Trimming took 0 bases from V and 10 from J, leaving 12 bases between them. The V gene's germline CDR1 is DFQATT and CDR2 SNEGSKA (reference sequence). The CDR3 runs 13 residues. The CDR3 spells CSARDRGRAKLFF. The CDR3 region has the DNA TGCAGTGCTAGAGACAGGGGACGGGCAAAACTGTTTTTT.

The rearrangement joins TRBV5-6 to TRBJ2-1, with D uncertain. The V end was cut by 0 bases, the J end by 9 bases, with 7 bases between. CDR3 length: 12 residues. CDR1 and CDR2 from the germline V gene are SGHDT and YYEEEE. This CDR3 reads CASSLAASEQFF. CDR3 nucleotides: TGTGCCAGCAGCTTGGCCGCGAGTGAGCAGTTCTTC.

The V call is TRBV19, the J call TRBJ2-1, with 8 positions matching TRBD1. The closer fit of TRBJ2-5 to the DNA end suggests the J call may be wrong. CDR3 length: 15 residues. The germline V gene encodes CDR1 LNHDA and CDR2 SQIVND (reference sequence). The CDR3 DNA follows: TGTGCCAGTAGTATTCGTGGCAGGGGGCGAGAGACCCAGTACTTC. As protein: CASSIRGRGRETQYF.

Worth noting for this clonotype: Possible read error: a much larger clone is one base away. This chain joins TRBV12-3 or TRBV12-4 and TRBJ2-5, with a tentative D call TRBD2 (6 bases). The CDR3 spans 14 residues. CDR3 sequence: CASSLLEGLEAQYF. The CDR3 DNA reads as TGTGCCAGCAGTTTATTGGAGGGCCTAGAGGCCCAGTACTTC.

This clonotype was counted at least ten times. For the CDR3, the DNA is TGTGCCAGCAGCTTACACAGGGGGACCTCCTACGAGCAGTACTTC. This sequence encodes CASSLHRGTSYEQYF. The rearrangement uses TRBV7-2 and TRBJ2-7; 8 bases match TRBD1. The germline V gene encodes CDR1 SGHTA and CDR2 FQGNSA. This CDR3 is 15 amino acids long. The V and J ends lost 2 bases and 0 bases, in that order; junction bases with no gene match: 3.

This clonotype was picked up many times. Germline is not matched at one junction end, which may reflect a read error. This chain connects TRBV5-1 to TRBJ2-7, with 12 bases lining up with TRBD1. The germline CDR1 and CDR2 sequences are SGHRS and YFSETQ. There are 14 residues in the CDR3. The CDR3 sequence is CASSLGQGASKQYF. CDR3 nucleotides: TGTGCCAGCAGCTTGGGACAGGGGGCGAGCAAGCAGTACTTC.